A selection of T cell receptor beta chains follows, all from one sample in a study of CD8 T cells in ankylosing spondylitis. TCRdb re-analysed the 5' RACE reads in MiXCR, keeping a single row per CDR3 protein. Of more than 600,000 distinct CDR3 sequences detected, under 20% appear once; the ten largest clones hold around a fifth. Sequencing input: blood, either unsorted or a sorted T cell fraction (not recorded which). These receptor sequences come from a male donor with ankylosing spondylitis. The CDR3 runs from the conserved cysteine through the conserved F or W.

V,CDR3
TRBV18,CASSQGLAPETQYF
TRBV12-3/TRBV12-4,CASSPAGGNYEQYF
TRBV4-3,CASSQGLAGGPADTQYF
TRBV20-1,CSTRVRATNEKLFF
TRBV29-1,CSVSRDLETQYF
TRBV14,CASSQTPGPSSGNTIYF
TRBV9,CASSARGSKATGELFF
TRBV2,CASSEWQGESPLHF
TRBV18,CASSQKAYENTEAFF
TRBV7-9,CASSLAGSGAYEQYF
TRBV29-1,CSVEGDRGRVNYGYTF
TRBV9,CASSPRAREGTGELFF
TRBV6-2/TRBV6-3,CASSPESLAGVSNEQFF
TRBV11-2,CASSPGQGSTNEKLFF
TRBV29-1,CSVEDGKGLTDTQYF
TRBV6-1,CASSPRSNGDSNEKLFF
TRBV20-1,CSAFRLAVYYEQYF
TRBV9,CASSVSLDSYNEQFF
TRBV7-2,CASSSRGDSYNEQFF
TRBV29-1,CSGTDRGLHEQYF
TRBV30,CAWSPGASRDTQYF
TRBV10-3,CAISESPSGGAAKNIQYF
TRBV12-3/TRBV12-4,CASSLVAGGLTEAFF
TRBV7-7,CASSPEGLAGFYEQYF
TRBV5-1,CASSLIPVTEAFF
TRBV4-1,CASSQAVGISGNTIYF
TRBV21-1,CASRGRPEQFF
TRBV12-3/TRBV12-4,CASSVSPAGYRSPLHF